This is a list of T cell receptor beta chains from one sample in a study of T cells in pancreatic ductal adenocarcinoma. TCRdb keeps only in-frame clones here, not all; method: immunoSEQ multiplex PCR. The sample lists roughly 100,000 clones, roughly 96% seen once, with roughly 3.1% in the top ten. The sample consisted of PBMCs. All receptors derive from a human donor with pancreatic ductal adenocarcinoma. Each CDR3 is given with its conserved first and last residue. A D gene is named only where the DNA matches it firmly. Clone size is shown for a subset of rows, as once, few, many or a class of expanded clone.

CDR3nt	CDR3aa	v_gene	j_gene	abundance	d_gene
TGCAGCGTTGAAGGGGGGGGGTACGAGCAGTACTTC	CSVEGGGYEQYF	TRBV29-1	TRBJ2-7	NA	TRBD2
TGTGCCAGTAGTAATTTGGGGACAGGGCCCCATGGCTACACCTTC	CASSNLGTGPHGYTF	TRBV19	TRBJ1-2	NA	TRBD1
TGCGCCAGCAGCTCAGGACTTATACAGTTCTTC	CASSSGLIQFF	TRBV4-3	TRBJ2-1	NA	NA
TGTGCCAGCAGCCCCCAATACACCGGGGAGCTGTTTTTT	CASSPQYTGELFF	TRBV6-4	TRBJ2-2	NA	NA
TGTGCCAGCAACGCCCAGGGGGGAGGTTCTGGGGCCAACGTCCTGACTTTC	CASNAQGGGSGANVLTF	TRBV9	TRBJ2-6	NA	NA
TGTGCCAGTAGTATCCTCGCAGGGGGGAATGAAAAACTGTTTTTT	CASSILAGGNEKLFF	TRBV19	TRBJ1-4	NA	TRBD1
TGTGCCAGTAGTAGCACAGGGGCGAGGGGGCACGAGCAGTACTTC	CASSSTGARGHEQYF	TRBV19	TRBJ2-7	once	TRBD1
TGTGCCAGCAGTGAACGAGGAAGTTACGAGCAGTACTTC	CASSERGSYEQYF	TRBV6-1	TRBJ2-7	few	NA
TGTGCCACCAGCACACAGCGGAGCTCCTACAATGAGCAGTTCTTC	CATSTQRSSYNEQFF	TRBV15	TRBJ2-1	NA	NA
TGCGCCAGCAGCCCACAGGACATGCATGAAAAACTGTTTTTT	CASSPQDMHEKLFF	TRBV4-3	TRBJ1-4	NA	NA
TGTGCCAGCAGCCAGACAATCGAAGGAATGAACACTGAAGCTTTCTTT	CASSQTIEGMNTEAFF	TRBV4-2	TRBJ1-1	NA	NA
TGTGCCAGTAGTGGGGGCGGCGGGGGTAGAGATACGCAGTATTTT	CASSGGGGGRDTQYF	TRBV19	TRBJ2-3	once	NA
TGTGCCTGGAGTGTAGGCAGGCCCGGGGAGCTGTTTTTT	CAWSVGRPGELFF	TRBV30	TRBJ2-2	NA	NA
TGTGCCAGCAGTCCAGCAACAGGGGAATACGAGCAGTACTTC	CASSPATGEYEQYF	TRBV6-5	TRBJ2-7	once	TRBD1
TGCGCCAGCAGCCAAACTAGCGGCGAGGGGGCCCAGTACTTC	CASSQTSGEGAQYF	TRBV4-3	TRBJ2-5	once	TRBD2
TGTGCCAGCAGCCAAAGAGCGGGAGTAGAATACGAGCAGTACTTC	CASSQRAGVEYEQYF	TRBV4-2	TRBJ2-7	NA	TRBD2
TGTGCCAGCTCACCACTCAGGGCCAGCACAGATACGCAGTATTTT	CASSPLRASTDTQYF	TRBV18	TRBJ2-3	NA	NA
TGTGCTAGTGGTTGGACAGGGCTGACCGGGGAGCTGTTTTTT	CASGWTGLTGELFF	TRBV12-5	TRBJ2-2	NA	TRBD1
TGTGCCAGCAGGGCCACAGGAACCTACACCTTC	CASRATGTYTF	TRBV6-5	TRBJ1-2	few	NA
TGCGCCAGCAGCTTTACAGGGGAAGGCTACACCTTC	CASSFTGEGYTF	TRBV5-1	TRBJ1-2	NA	TRBD1
TGTGCCAGCAGTCCCTTGTTCAATCAGCCCCAGCATTTT	CASSPLFNQPQHF	TRBV6-5	TRBJ1-5	once	NA
TGTGCCAGCAGTTTGGGGCAGGGATACGGCTACACCTTC	CASSLGQGYGYTF	TRBV28	TRBJ1-2	once	NA
TGTGCCAGCTGGACAGGGGGACTAGCGGGAGGGAATGAGCAGTTCTTC	CASWTGGLAGGNEQFF	TRBV28	TRBJ2-1	once	TRBD2
TGCAGCGTTTACGGGACAGGGGTGATAGGCACAGATACGCAGTATTTT	CSVYGTGVIGTDTQYF	TRBV29-1	TRBJ2-3	NA	TRBD1
TGTGCCAGCAGCGAGACTAGCGGGAGTATCACCTACGAGCAGTACTTC	CASSETSGSITYEQYF	TRBV11-2	TRBJ2-7	once	TRBD2
TGCGCCAGCAGCCGGGAGGGGATAGCGGGTCAGGATGAGCAGTTCTTC	CASSREGIAGQDEQFF	TRBV4-1	TRBJ2-1	NA	TRBD2
TGTGCCAGCTCACCACCCTCGGGTGGCACAGATACGCAGTATTTT	CASSPPSGGTDTQYF	TRBV18	TRBJ2-3	NA	NA
TGCGCCAGCAGCTTAACTAGCGGTTCCTACGAGCAGTACTTC	CASSLTSGSYEQYF	TRBV5-1	TRBJ2-7	NA	TRBD2
TGTGCCAGCAGCTTAGATTCAGGCACAGATACGCAGTATTTT	CASSLDSGTDTQYF	TRBV7-2	TRBJ2-3	NA	NA
TGTGCCAGCTCACCCCCGACAGGGGGACTGAACACTGAAGCTTTCTTT	CASSPPTGGLNTEAFF	TRBV18	TRBJ1-1	NA	TRBD1